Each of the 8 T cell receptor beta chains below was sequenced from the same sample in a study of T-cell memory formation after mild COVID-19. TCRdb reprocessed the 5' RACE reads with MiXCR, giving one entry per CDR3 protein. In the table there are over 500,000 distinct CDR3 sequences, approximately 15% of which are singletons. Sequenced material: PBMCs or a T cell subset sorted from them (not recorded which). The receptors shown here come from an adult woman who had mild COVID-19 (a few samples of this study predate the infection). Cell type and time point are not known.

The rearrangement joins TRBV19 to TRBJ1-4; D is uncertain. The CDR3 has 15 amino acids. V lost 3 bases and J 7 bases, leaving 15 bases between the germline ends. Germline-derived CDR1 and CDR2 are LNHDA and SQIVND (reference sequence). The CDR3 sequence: CASSIWGSLGEKLFF. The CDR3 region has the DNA TGTGCCAGTAGTATTTGGGGTTCTTTGGGTGAAAAACTGTTTTTT.

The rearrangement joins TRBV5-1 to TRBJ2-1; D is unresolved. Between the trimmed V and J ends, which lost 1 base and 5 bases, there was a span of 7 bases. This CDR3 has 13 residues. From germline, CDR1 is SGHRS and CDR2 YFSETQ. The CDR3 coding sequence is TGCGCCAGCAGCTTGTCTTGGGACAATGAGCAGTTCTTC. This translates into CASSLSWDNEQFF.

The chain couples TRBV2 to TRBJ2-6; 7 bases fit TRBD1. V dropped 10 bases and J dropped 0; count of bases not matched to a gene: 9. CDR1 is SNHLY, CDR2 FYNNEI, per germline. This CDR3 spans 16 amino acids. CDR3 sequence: CATGRDSHSGANVLTF. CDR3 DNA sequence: TGTGCCACCGGTCGGGACAGCCACTCTGGGGCCAACGTCCTGACTTTC.

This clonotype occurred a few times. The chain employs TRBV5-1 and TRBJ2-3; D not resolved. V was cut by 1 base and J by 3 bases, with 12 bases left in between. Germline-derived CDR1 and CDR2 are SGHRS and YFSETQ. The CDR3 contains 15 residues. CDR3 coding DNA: TGCGCCAGCAGCTTGAACGGGCCCCCGACAGATACGCAGTATTTT. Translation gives CASSLNGPPTDTQYF.

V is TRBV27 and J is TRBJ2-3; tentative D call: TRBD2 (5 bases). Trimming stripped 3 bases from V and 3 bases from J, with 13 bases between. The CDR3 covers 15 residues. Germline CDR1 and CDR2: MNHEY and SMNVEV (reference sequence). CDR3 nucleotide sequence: TGTGCCAGCAGTTTGCTAGAGGGAGCTACAGATACGCAGTATTTT. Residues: CASSLLEGATDTQYF.

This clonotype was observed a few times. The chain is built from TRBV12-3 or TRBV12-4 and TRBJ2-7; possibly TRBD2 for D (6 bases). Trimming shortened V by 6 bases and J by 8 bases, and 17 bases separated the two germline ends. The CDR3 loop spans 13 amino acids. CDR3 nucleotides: TGTGCCAGCAGCCCGGGACTGTACGTGAAGCAGTACTTC. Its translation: CASSPGLYVKQYF.

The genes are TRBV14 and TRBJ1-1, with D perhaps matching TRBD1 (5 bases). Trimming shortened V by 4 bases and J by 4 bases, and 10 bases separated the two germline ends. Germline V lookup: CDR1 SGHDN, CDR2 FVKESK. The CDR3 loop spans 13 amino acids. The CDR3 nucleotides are TGTGCCAGCAGCCGCCGGGGGATCACTGAAGCTTTCTTT. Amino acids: CASSRRGITEAFF.

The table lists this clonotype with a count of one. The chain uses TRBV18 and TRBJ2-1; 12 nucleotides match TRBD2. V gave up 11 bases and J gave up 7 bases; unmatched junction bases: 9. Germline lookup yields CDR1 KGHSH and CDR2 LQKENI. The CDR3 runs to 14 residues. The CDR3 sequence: CAGPSGRARNEQFF. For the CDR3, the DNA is TGTGCCGGACCTAGCGGGAGGGCAAGGAATGAGCAGTTCTTC. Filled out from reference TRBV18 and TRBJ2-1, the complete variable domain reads NAGVMQNPRHLVRRRGQEARLRCSPMKGHSHVYWYRQLPEEGLKFMVYLQKENIIDESGMPKERFSAEFPKEGPSILRIQQVVRGDSAAYFCAGPSGRARNEQFFGPGTRLTVL.